This entry describes one T cell receptor (beta chain). Its specific antigen is unknown. Base-call qualities are not available, and no considerably larger clone is one nucleotide away. Using the deep immunoSEQ assay, TCR CDR3 regions were amplified from genomic DNA by multiplex PCR. Extracted genomic DNA from each cell subset was spread evenly across all wells of several immunoSEQ 96-well plates, with each plate serving as a replicate. Each replicate PCR for unsorted PBMC received about 310 ng genomic DNA, equal to about 30,000 T cell genomes. Ten immunoSEQ deep assay plates were used to sequence unsorted PBMC genomic DNA. Purified libraries were measured with a Qubit 3.0 fluorometer, size-checked on a Bioanalyzer 2100, and measured again with the KAPA Library Quantification kit. A separate single-read 150-cycle Illumina NextSeq 550 flow cell was used to sequence each immunoSEQ 96-well plate. Per the authors' processing: Because the immunoSEQ output held only junctional sequences and lacked quality scores, the filtering could not match the filtering applied to full-length reads. To assign V/J genes and CDR3, sequences were annotated against IMGT germline references using PyIR, a Python wrapper for IgBLAST v1.9. Any read was removed if the V/J assignment was weak (E-value above 1e-6), the CDR3 was missing, or the read contained stop codons, out-of-frame junctions, or ambiguous translated residues. V3J clonotypes were defined as sequences sharing an identical inferred V gene, J gene, and CDR3 amino acid sequence. Percentage overlap between repertoires was computed as shared unique clonotypes divided by the size of the smaller repertoire. Richness of each repertoire was evaluated using RTK rarefaction, the Chao1 estimator, and Recon v2.1 estimates of unobserved clonotypes. TCRdb took over this immuneACCESS table, retaining in-frame rearrangements with V and J assigned. Such tables are incomplete; in checked studies, under half of the missing clones stem from an unresolved V gene, and the remainder is unexplained. For V, J and clone size, that table is used; D and trimming come from the DNA. The sample data list hundreds of thousands of clones, and 75% to 80% of these were observed just once. The ten top clones hold around 12% of the sample.

These data belong to a study of shared clonotypes between healthy human individuals (dated by TCRdb to the early 2020s). About the study as a whole: A couple of women and three men aged 18 to 49 years were included in the cohort. Between about 0.94 and 8.9 billion PBMCs per donor were obtained by leukapheresis. The study deeply sequenced blood TCR repertoires of 5 or 6 healthy adults to estimate repertoire size and the extent of clonotype sharing between individuals. To increase sequencing depth and limit assay-specific biases, different laboratories used diverse techniques to prepare libraries and sequence TCR repertoires. What the study reported, not specific to this receptor: Because the study included only a small number of donors, the genetic and exposure-history diversity represented was limited. Sampling was restricted to blood, and TCR repertoires in tissues likely differ from the TCR repertoires found in blood. Pairwise subsampling led to the expectation that sequencing depth would affect the degree of clonotype sharing among donors.

Healthy HIV-negative adults with no recently reported acute infections or vaccinations were included as donors. Only Caucasian adults living in Nashville, Tennessee, USA were represented among the donors. For unsorted samples, 100 million or so PBMCs were counted, and genomic DNA was extracted using the QIAamp DNA Blood Mini kit. Blood was collected by leukapheresis, and PBMCs were isolated by Ficoll-Histopaque density gradient centrifugation and then cryopreserved in liquid nitrogen vapor phase. V and J are trimmed by 4 bases and 3 bases, and the gene matches miss 10 bases of the junction. For CDR1 and CDR2, the germline V gene lists SGHRS and YFSETQ. The CDR3 runs 16 residues from the cysteine to the phenylalanine. The only DNA kept is the CDR3, 48 bases in frame from the first base.

The chain uses TRBV5-1 and TRBJ2-5; 9 nucleotides in the junction match TRBD2. This receptor was obtained from a middle-aged woman in good health. Some clones in this sample may be carry-over from other donors' samples. Sequencing was done on a sample of PBMCs. The CDR3 is CASSGGLAYFEETQYF. The nucleotide sequence is given as TGCGCCAGCAGCGGAGGACTAGCGTACTTTGAAGAGACCCAGTACTTC.